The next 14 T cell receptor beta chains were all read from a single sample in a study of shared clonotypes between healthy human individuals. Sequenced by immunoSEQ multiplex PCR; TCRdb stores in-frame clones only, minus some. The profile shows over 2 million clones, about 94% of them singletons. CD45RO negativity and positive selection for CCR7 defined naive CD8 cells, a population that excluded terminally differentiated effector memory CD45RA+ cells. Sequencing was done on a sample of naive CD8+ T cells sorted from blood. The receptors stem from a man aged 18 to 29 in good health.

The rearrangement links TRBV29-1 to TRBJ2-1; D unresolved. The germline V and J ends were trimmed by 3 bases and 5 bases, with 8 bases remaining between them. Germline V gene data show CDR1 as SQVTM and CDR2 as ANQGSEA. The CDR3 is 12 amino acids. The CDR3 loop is CSVEDEDNEQFF. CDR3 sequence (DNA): TGCAGCGTTGAGGACGAGGACAATGAGCAGTTCTTC.

The CDR3 here is CASSELQSDTQYF. CDR3 DNA sequence: TGTGCCAGCAGTGAATTGCAGTCAGATACGCAGTATTTT. V is TRBV25-1 and J is TRBJ2-3; D gene ambiguous. The V end was cut by 1 base, the J end by 4 bases, with 6 bases between. This CDR3 has 13 amino acids. Germline values: CDR1 MGHDK, CDR2 SYGVNS.

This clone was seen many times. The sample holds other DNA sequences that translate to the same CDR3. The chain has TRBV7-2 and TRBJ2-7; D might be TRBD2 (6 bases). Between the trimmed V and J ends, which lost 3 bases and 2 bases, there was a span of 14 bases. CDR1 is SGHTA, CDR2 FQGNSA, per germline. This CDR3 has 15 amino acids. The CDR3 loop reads CASSFIGGEPYEQYF. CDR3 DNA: TGTGCCAGCAGCTTCATCGGCGGGGAACCCTACGAGCAGTACTTC.

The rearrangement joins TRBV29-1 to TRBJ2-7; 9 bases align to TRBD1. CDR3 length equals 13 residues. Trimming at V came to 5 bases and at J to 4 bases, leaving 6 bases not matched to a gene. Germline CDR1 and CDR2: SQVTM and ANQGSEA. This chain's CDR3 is CSVWTGVQYEQYF. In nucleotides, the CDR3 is TGCAGCGTTTGGACAGGGGTACAATACGAGCAGTACTTC.

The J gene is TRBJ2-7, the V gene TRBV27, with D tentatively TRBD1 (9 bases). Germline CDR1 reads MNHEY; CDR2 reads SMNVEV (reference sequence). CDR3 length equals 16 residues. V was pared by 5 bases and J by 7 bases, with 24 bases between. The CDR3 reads CASSPLSGTGNQEQYF. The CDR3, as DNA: TGTGCCAGCAGTCCCCTTAGCGGGACAGGGAACCAAGAGCAGTACTTC.

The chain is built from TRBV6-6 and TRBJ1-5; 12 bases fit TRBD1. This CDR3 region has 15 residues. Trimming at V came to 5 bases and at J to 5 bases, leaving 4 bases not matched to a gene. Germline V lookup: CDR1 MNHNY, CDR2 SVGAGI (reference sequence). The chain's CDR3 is CASSPGQGADQPQHF. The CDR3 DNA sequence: TGTGCCAGCAGTCCGGGACAGGGGGCCGATCAGCCCCAGCATTTT.

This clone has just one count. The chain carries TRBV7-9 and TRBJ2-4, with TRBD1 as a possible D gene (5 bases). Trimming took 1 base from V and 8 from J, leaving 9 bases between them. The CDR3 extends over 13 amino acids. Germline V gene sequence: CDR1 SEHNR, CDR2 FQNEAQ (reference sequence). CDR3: CASSLDRSDIQYF. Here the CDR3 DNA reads TGTGCCAGCAGCTTAGACAGGTCGGACATTCAGTACTTC.

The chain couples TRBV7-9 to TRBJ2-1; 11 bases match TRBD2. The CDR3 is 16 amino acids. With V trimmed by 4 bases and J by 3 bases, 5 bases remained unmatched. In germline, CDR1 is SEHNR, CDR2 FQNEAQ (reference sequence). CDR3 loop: CASSSGLAELYNEQFF. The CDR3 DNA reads TGTGCCAGCAGCTCGGGACTAGCGGAACTCTACAATGAGCAGTTCTTC. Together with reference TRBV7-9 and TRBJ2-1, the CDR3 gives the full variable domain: DTGVSQNPRHKITKRGQNVTFRCDPISEHNRLYWYRQTLGQGPEFLTYFQNEAQLEKSRLLSDRFSAERPKGSFSTLEIQRTEQGDSAMYLCASSSGLAELYNEQFFGPGTRLTVL.

The CDR3 protein is CASSLDAGAGELFF. The CDR3 coding sequence is TGTGCCAGCAGCTTAGATGCGGGGGCCGGGGAGCTGTTTTTT. The genes are TRBV11-3 and TRBJ2-2; 7 bases map to TRBD2. The CDR3 consists of 14 residues. Germline V gives CDR1 SGHNT, CDR2 YENEEA. J lost 6 bases, V lost 0 bases, and 1 base had no gene match.

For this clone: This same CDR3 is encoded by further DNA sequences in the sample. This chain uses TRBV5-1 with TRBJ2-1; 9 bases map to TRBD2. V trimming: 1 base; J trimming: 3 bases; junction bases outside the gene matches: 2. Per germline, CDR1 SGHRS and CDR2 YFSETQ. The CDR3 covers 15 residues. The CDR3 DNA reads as TGCGCCAGCAGCTTGTCTAGCGGGATCTACAATGAGCAGTTCTTC. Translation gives CASSLSSGIYNEQFF.

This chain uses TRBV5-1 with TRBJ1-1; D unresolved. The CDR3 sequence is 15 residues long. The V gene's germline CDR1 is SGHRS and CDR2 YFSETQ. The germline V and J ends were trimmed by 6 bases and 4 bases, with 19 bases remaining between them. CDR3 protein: CASNKNRGIFTEAFF. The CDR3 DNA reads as TGCGCCAGCAACAAGAACAGAGGGATTTTCACTGAAGCTTTCTTT.

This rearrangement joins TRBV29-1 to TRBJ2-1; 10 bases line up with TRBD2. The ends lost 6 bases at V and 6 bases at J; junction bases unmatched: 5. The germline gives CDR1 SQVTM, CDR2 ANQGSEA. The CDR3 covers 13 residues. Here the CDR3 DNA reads TGCAGCGTCGATAGCGGGGGGTTCAATGAGCAGTTCTTC. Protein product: CSVDSGGFNEQFF.

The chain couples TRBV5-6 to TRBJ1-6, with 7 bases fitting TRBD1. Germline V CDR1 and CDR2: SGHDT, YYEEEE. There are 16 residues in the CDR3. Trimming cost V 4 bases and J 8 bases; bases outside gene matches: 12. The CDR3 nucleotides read TGTGCCAGCAGCCTACGACAGGGAACTCCCCATTCACCCCTCCACTTT. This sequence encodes CASSLRQGTPHSPLHF.

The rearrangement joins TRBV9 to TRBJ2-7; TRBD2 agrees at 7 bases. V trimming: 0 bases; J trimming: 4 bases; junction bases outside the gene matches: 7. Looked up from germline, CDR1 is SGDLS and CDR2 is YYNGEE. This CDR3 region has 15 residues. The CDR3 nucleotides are TGTGCCAGCAGCGTAGGTAGCCAGGGAGGGTACGAGCAGTACTTC. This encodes CASSVGSQGGYEQYF.